What follows are 8 T cell receptor beta chains derived from one specimen sequenced in a study of identical twins. TCRdb called the 5' RACE reads again in MiXCR, with one record for every CDR3 protein. The sample lists just under 650,000 distinct CDR3 sequences, about 7% seen once, with about 1.6% in the top ten. This same sample was also part of a study on yellow fever vaccine responses in identical twins.

Sequencing input: PBMCs. The receptors come from a woman between 18 and 29 years old in good health.

This clonotype was observed at least ten times. The chain carries TRBV5-1 and TRBJ2-2, with no clear D. This CDR3 comprises 15 residues. Germline V gene data show CDR1 as SGHRS and CDR2 as YFSETQ. V lost 4 bases, J lost 2 bases, and 12 bases lay in between. The CDR3, as DNA: TGCGCCAGCAGCCCGCGCAATCCCAACACCGGGGAGCTGTTTTTT. It yields the protein CASSPRNPNTGELFF.

The chain couples TRBV6-5 to TRBJ2-1; D is ambiguous. The length of the CDR3 is 11 residues. V was shortened by 9 bases and J by 9 bases, with 12 bases between the two germline ends. Germline CDR1 reads MNHEY; CDR2 reads SVGAGI. CDR3 region: CASRHVGEQFF. The CDR3 DNA follows: TGTGCCAGTCGGCACGTGGGTGAGCAGTTCTTC.

This clonotype was seen only a few times. The chain recombines TRBV5-1 with TRBJ2-5; TRBD1 might be the D (6 bases). V lost 4 bases and J 0 bases, leaving 13 bases between the germline ends. CDR1 and CDR2 (germline): SGHRS, YFSETQ. The CDR3 is 15 amino acids. CDR3: CASSTTGTHQETQYF. The CDR3 bases are TGCGCCAGCAGCACCACCGGGACACACCAAGAGACCCAGTACTTC.

Many counts were recorded for this clonotype. One end of the junction is discordant with germline, which a read error may explain. This chain uses TRBV12-3 or TRBV12-4 with TRBJ2-3; D ambiguous. There are 13 residues in the CDR3. CDR3 in amino acids: CASEVGHTNTQYF. The DNA for the CDR3 is TGTGCCAGCGAGGTCGGGCACACAAATACGCAGTATTTT.

This clonotype has more than one count but fewer than ten. The DNA of the CDR3 is TGTGCCAGCAGAACGACCACGAACTCTGGGGCCAACGTCCTGACTTTC. The encoded protein is CASRTTTNSGANVLTF. The gene calls are TRBV6-2 or TRBV6-3 and TRBJ2-6, with no clear D. Between the trimmed V and J ends, which lost 6 bases and 0 bases, there was a span of 12 bases. The length of the CDR3 is 16 residues. CDR1 MNHEY and CDR2 SVGEGT come from the germline V gene.

There are many counts of this clonotype. This chain links TRBV5-1 with TRBJ2-1; a weak D match, TRBD2 (5 bases). From germline, CDR1 is SGHRS and CDR2 YFSETQ. V lost 4 bases and J lost 4, with 9 bases in between. The CDR3 contains 13 residues. CDR3 residues: CASSTGLYNEQFF. The CDR3 region has the DNA TGCGCCAGCAGCACCGGACTGTACAATGAGCAGTTCTTC.

The chain links TRBV5-5 to TRBJ2-7; possibly TRBD1 for D (6 bases). The CDR3 spans 14 residues. V was shortened by 1 base and J by 7 bases, with 15 bases between the two germline ends. Germline V CDR1 and CDR2: SGHKS, YYEKEE (reference sequence). The CDR3 coding sequence is TGTGCCAGCAGCTTGTCTCCCACCCAGGGGGAGCAGTACTTC. Protein product: CASSLSPTQGEQYF.

In this sample, this clonotype turned up many times. The chain joins TRBV12-3 or TRBV12-4 to TRBJ2-1; D may match TRBD1 or TRBD2 (5 bases each). Trimming shortened V by 9 bases and J by 3 bases, and 15 bases separated the two germline ends. The CDR3 has 14 amino acids. The CDR3 sequence: CASKGPTLYNEQFF. CDR3 nucleotide sequence: TGTGCCAGTAAGGGACCTACCCTCTACAATGAGCAGTTCTTC.